One sample yielded the 15 T cell receptor beta chains listed below, sequenced in a study of shared clonotypes between healthy human individuals (dated by TCRdb to 2020 to 2022). CD8 naive samples consisted of CD45RO-negative cells that were positively selected for CCR7, yielding a CD45RA+CCR7+ population without TemRA cells. The protocol used for the library was the immunoSEQ multiplex PCR assay. TCRdb limited this immuneACCESS table to in-frame rearrangements with V and J called. A share of clones is missing; checked studies link under half to unresolved V genes, and the rest is unexplained. The sample table shows millions of clones, and about 93% are seen once. The ten largest account for under 2% of the sample. Sequencing used naive CD8+ T cells from PBMCs. The sample's cell subset or site label is to be understood as: CD45RA+CCR7+. These TCRs come from a young man in good health. Some clones in this sample may be carry-over from other donors' samples.

The CDR3 protein is CASSQEAYAGATYEQYF. CDR3 DNA: TGCGCCAGCAGCCAAGAGGCCTATGCGGGAGCGACATACGAGCAGTACTTC. The chain is built from TRBV4-3 and TRBJ2-7, with 7 bases that match TRBD2. The CDR3 runs 17 residues. V lost 0 bases, J lost 4 bases, and 12 bases stayed unmatched. The V gene's germline CDR1 is LGHNA and CDR2 YSLEER.

V usage is TRBV11-2 and J usage is TRBJ1-2, with 9 bases matching TRBD1. V trimming: 4 bases; J trimming: 8 bases; junction bases outside the gene matches: 5. Per the germline V gene, CDR1 is SGHAT and CDR2 is FQNNGV. The CDR3 is 13 residues long. The CDR3 DNA reads as TGTGCCAGCAGCTCGAGACAGGGGGAGGGCTACACCTTC. Amino acid sequence: CASSSRQGEGYTF.

The chain recombines TRBV28 with TRBJ2-3; 12 nucleotides line up with TRBD2. V shed 3 bases, J shed 6 bases, and the junction held 7 bases outside the gene matches. Germline V gene data show CDR1 as MDHEN and CDR2 as SYDVKM. CDR3 length equals 16 residues. CDR3 protein: CASSLLAGGLWDTQYF. In DNA, the CDR3 is TGTGCCAGCAGTTTGCTAGCGGGAGGGCTATGGGATACGCAGTATTTT.

The V and J genes are TRBV10-1 and TRBJ2-2; possible D gene TRBD2, 6 bases. The CDR3 sequence is 17 residues long. Trimming took 2 bases from V and 1 from J, leaving 14 bases between them. Germline V gene data show CDR1 as WNHNN and CDR2 as SYGVQD (reference sequence). The CDR3 bases are TGCGCCAGCAGTGAGGATATGTGGGGAGGGAACACCGGGGAGCTGTTTTTT. This gives the protein CASSEDMWGGNTGELFF.

The genes are TRBV13 and TRBJ2-1; 8 nucleotides match TRBD2. The germline CDR1 and CDR2 sequences are PRHDT and FYEKMQ (reference sequence). After removal of 1 base from V and 8 bases from J, the junction contained 1 base not matched to a gene. The CDR3 contains 13 residues. This chain's CDR3 is CASSLELADEQFF. CDR3 DNA sequence: TGTGCCAGCAGCTTAGAACTAGCGGATGAGCAGTTCTTC.

This rearrangement joins TRBV27 to TRBJ2-4, with D unclear. With 2 bases removed from V and 7 bases from J, the gap between germline ends came to 9 bases. This CDR3 contains 13 residues. CDR1 is MNHEY, CDR2 SMNVEV, per germline (reference sequence). CDR3 protein: CASSLSGRNIQYF. The CDR3 nucleotides read TGTGCCAGCAGTTTAAGTGGGCGCAACATTCAGTACTTC.

The rearrangement links TRBV28 to TRBJ2-2; a weak D match, TRBD1 (6 bases). Trimming left V 3 bases short and J 5 bases short, with 13 bases between. The germline V gene has CDR1 MDHEN and CDR2 SYDVKM. The CDR3 consists of 15 residues. The CDR3 reads CASSFYSQGTGELFF. As DNA, the CDR3 is TGTGCCAGCAGTTTTTATTCCCAGGGGACCGGGGAGCTGTTTTTT.

This clone was seen just once. The sample carries other DNA sequences with the same CDR3. The chain links TRBV7-8 to TRBJ1-5, with D possibly TRBD1 on 6 matching bases. The germline CDR1 and CDR2 sequences are SGHVS and FQNEAQ. The CDR3 is 13 amino acids. Trimming took off 2 bases at V and 4 bases at J, with 6 bases between the two ends. CDR3 in amino acids: CASSLQGNQPQHF. CDR3 coding DNA: TGTGCCAGCAGCTTACAGGGGAATCAGCCCCAGCATTTT.

Details on this clone: This CDR3 is also generated by other DNA sequences in the sample. The rearrangement joins TRBV9 to TRBJ2-3; D is perhaps TRBD1 (5 bases). Germline V gene sequence: CDR1 SGDLS, CDR2 YYNGEE. There are 14 residues in the CDR3. Trimming took 1 base from V and 3 from J, leaving 9 bases between them. The CDR3 nucleotides read TGTGCCAGCAGCGTATCTGGGGCGACAGATACGCAGTATTTT. Protein sequence: CASSVSGATDTQYF. The full variable domain, its missing parts supplied by reference TRBV9 and TRBJ2-3, is DSGVTQTPKHLITATGQRVTLRCSPRSGDLSVYWYQQSLDQGLQFLIQYYNGEERAKGNILERFSAQQFPDLHSELNLSSLELGDSALYFCASSVSGATDTQYFGPGTRLTVL.

In the case of this clone: The sample carries other DNA sequences with the same CDR3. The chain is built from TRBV7-3 and TRBJ2-1; 11 bases are a match to TRBD2. V trimming: 4 bases; J trimming: 5 bases; junction bases outside the gene matches: 4. Germline CDR1 reads SGHTA; CDR2 reads FQGTGA. The CDR3 length is 15 residues. CDR3 DNA sequence: TGTGCCAGCAGCTCCGGACTAGCGGGCGACAATGAGCAGTTCTTC. The encoded protein is CASSSGLAGDNEQFF.

As regards this clone: Other DNA sequences within the sample encode an identical CDR3. J is TRBJ2-7 and V is TRBV19; TRBD1 matches 10 bases. The V and J ends lost 6 bases and 3 bases, in that order; junction bases with no gene match: 5. The CDR3 extends over 14 amino acids. CDR1 is LNHDA, CDR2 SQIVND, per germline (reference sequence). The CDR3 region is CASSAGTGVYEQYF. The CDR3 coding sequence is TGTGCCAGTAGCGCCGGGACAGGGGTCTACGAGCAGTACTTC. The whole variable domain, filled in from reference TRBV19 and TRBJ2-7, reads DGGITQSPKYLFRKEGQNVTLSCEQNLNHDAMYWYRQDPGQGLRLIYYSQIVNDFQKGDIAEGYSVSREKKESFPLTVTSAQKNPTAFYLCASSAGTGVYEQYFGPGTRLTVT.

V usage is TRBV27 and J usage is TRBJ2-7; 7 positions agree with TRBD1. J lost 2 bases, V lost 5 bases, and 9 bases had no gene match. The CDR3 is 15 residues long. Germline-derived CDR1 and CDR2 are MNHEY and SMNVEV (reference sequence). CDR3 nucleotides: TGTGCCAGCAGTCCGGAGACAGGGCTACCCTACGAGCAGTACTTC. Residues: CASSPETGLPYEQYF.

The gene calls are TRBV6-5 and TRBJ2-1; D is undetermined. This CDR3 region has 10 residues. CDR1 and CDR2 (germline): MNHEY, SVGAGI. The V end was cut by 3 bases, the J end by 8 bases, with 2 bases between. The CDR3, as DNA: TGTGCCAGCAGTTATTATGAGCAGTTCTTC. This codes for CASSYYEQFF.

V usage is TRBV5-6 and J usage is TRBJ2-7, with D unresolved. This CDR3 is built from 13 residues. Trimming left V 8 bases short and J 1 base short, with 13 bases between. Germline assignment: CDR1 SGHDT and CDR2 YYEEEE. The CDR3 DNA is TGTGCCAGTACTTATGGGTCATCCTACGAGCAGTACTTC. Translated, it gives CASTYGSSYEQYF.

The chain joins TRBV7-9 to TRBJ2-7, with D uncertain. V lost 3 bases and J lost 4, with 10 bases in between. CDR3 size: 13 residues. CDR1 and CDR2 from the germline V gene are SEHNR and FQNEAQ (reference sequence). The CDR3 reads CASSLAQGYEQYF. The CDR3 nucleotides are TGTGCCAGCAGCTTGGCCCAAGGGTACGAGCAGTACTTC.